This T cell receptor beta chain comes out of a study of blood T cell repertoires in COVID-19. Turning to the study itself: COVID-19 samples, acute and convalescent, were from the United States, Italy and Spain. The cDNA or gDNA used as material had been derived from T cells, B-cell-depleted T cells, or PBMCs.

Assay: immunoSEQ multiplex PCR; the TCRdb copy retains only in-frame clones and omits some. The sample consists of about 210,000 clones, around 83% of them appearing once. This CDR3 region has 13 residues. The germline V and J ends were trimmed by 5 bases and 6 bases, with 13 bases remaining between them. Per germline, CDR1 MNHNY and CDR2 SVGAGI (reference sequence). The receptor's source is a woman of 80 years or more with acute or convalescent COVID-19. The chain has TRBV6-6 and TRBJ1-2; D is possibly TRBD1 (5 bases). Specimen: peripheral blood. CDR3 DNA sequence: TGTGCCAGCAGTCCTCGGACATTCCATGGCTACACCTTC. This codes for CASSPRTFHGYTF.